Each of the 17 T cell receptor beta chains below was sequenced from the same sample in a study of CD4 T cells in relation to SARS-CoV-2 and coronaviruses. Assay used: immunoSEQ multiplex PCR; TCRdb lists only in-frame clones, some missing. The sample has around 45,000 clones, over 75% seen once. For these TCRs, the target antigens are not known. Sample: naive CD4+ T cells from PBMCs, cultured in vitro. Subset meaning: naive CD4+ T cells isolated by negative enrichment. The origin of the receptors is an adult with COVID-19.

The rearrangement uses TRBV18 and TRBJ2-1, with D hard to call. The CDR3 loop spans 14 amino acids. The V end lost 3 bases, the J end lost 3 bases, and 9 bases lay between the germline ends. Germline V lookup: CDR1 KGHSH, CDR2 LQKENI. CDR3 sequence: CASSPLGSYNEQFF. CDR3 DNA sequence: TGTGCCAGCTCACCCCTAGGCAGCTACAATGAGCAGTTCTTC.

The J gene is TRBJ2-7, the V gene TRBV5-5; 8 bases fit TRBD1. The CDR3 loop spans 14 amino acids. The germline gives CDR1 SGHKS, CDR2 YYEKEE (reference sequence). V lost 3 bases and J lost 3; bases outside the gene matches: 5. The CDR3 DNA is TGTGCCAGCAGCTCTCGGACAGGGTTCTACGAGCAGTACTTC. Residues: CASSSRTGFYEQYF.

This chain joins TRBV7-8 and TRBJ2-5, with TRBD1 matching 10 bases. This CDR3 contains 19 residues. CDR1 is SGHVS and CDR2 is FQNEAQ in the germline V gene. Trimming cost V 3 bases and J 5 bases; bases outside gene matches: 18. The CDR3 here is CASSLLNYRDRGLEETQYF. The DNA of the CDR3 is TGTGCCAGCAGCTTGCTTAATTATCGTGACAGGGGGCTAGAGGAGACCCAGTACTTC.

The chain's CDR3 is CASSQGQGFNYGYTF. CDR3 coding DNA: TGTGCCAGCAGCCAGGGACAGGGCTTTAACTATGGCTACACCTTC. V usage is TRBV7-3 and J usage is TRBJ1-2; TRBD1 aligns across 9 bases. From germline, CDR1 is SGHTA and CDR2 FQGTGA. V lost 5 bases, J lost 1 base, and 5 bases stayed unmatched. This CDR3 is built from 15 residues.

This chain joins TRBV5-6 and TRBJ2-1; D not certain. Germline CDR1 reads SGHDT; CDR2 reads YYEEEE. V was shortened by 0 bases and J by 4 bases, with 5 bases between the two germline ends. The CDR3 loop spans 13 amino acids. CDR3 loop: CASSLGMYNEQFF. As DNA, the CDR3 is TGTGCCAGCAGCTTGGGGATGTACAATGAGCAGTTCTTC.

The chain joins TRBV11-2 to TRBJ2-3; a possible D gene is TRBD1 (5 bases). Trimming left V 5 bases short and J 2 bases short, with 23 bases between. CDR1 SGHAT and CDR2 FQNNGV come from the germline V gene. This CDR3 has 18 amino acids. As DNA, the CDR3 is TGTGCCAGCAGCCCTAGGACATGGCGAAAACTTCCCACAGATACGCAGTATTTT. It encodes CASSPRTWRKLPTDTQYF.

This clone was seen a handful of times. The chain employs TRBV10-1 and TRBJ2-7, with TRBD1 identical over 8 bases. Trimming removed 1 base from V and 3 bases from J; junction bases left unmatched: 5. The germline gives CDR1 WNHNN, CDR2 SYGVQD (reference sequence). This CDR3 spans 15 amino acids. CDR3 in amino acids: CASSEWTGTFYEQYF. For the CDR3, the DNA is TGCGCCAGCAGTGAGTGGACAGGGACTTTCTACGAGCAGTACTTC.

The chain joins TRBV19 to TRBJ2-2; 10 bases map to TRBD1. This CDR3 comprises 17 residues. Trimming at V came to 4 bases and at J to 4 bases, leaving 9 bases not matched to a gene. Germline assignment: CDR1 LNHDA and CDR2 SQIVND (reference sequence). CDR3 loop: CASSNGDRGRFTGELFF. The CDR3 bases are TGTGCCAGTAGTAATGGGGACAGGGGCAGATTCACCGGGGAGCTGTTTTTT.

In its sample, this clone was seen a few times. The chain is built from TRBV20-1 and TRBJ1-1; D unclear. Germline V gene sequence: CDR1 DFQATT, CDR2 SNEGSKA (reference sequence). The CDR3 spans 11 residues. Trimming removed 6 bases from V and 9 bases from J, with 14 bases in between. CDR3 protein: CSADYTAKAFF. The CDR3 nucleotides are TGCAGTGCCGATTACACAGCCAAAGCTTTCTTT.

The CDR3 loop is CASSLGSGTGDNEQFF. Written as DNA, the CDR3 is TGTGCCAGCAGTCTTGGTTCCGGGACAGGGGACAATGAGCAGTTCTTC. V is TRBV28 and J is TRBJ2-1; TRBD1 aligns across 10 bases. Germline V lookup: CDR1 MDHEN, CDR2 SYDVKM. The CDR3 has 16 residues. With 5 bases clipped from V and 5 bases from J, the junction kept 9 bases outside the gene matches.

The rearrangement links TRBV7-9 to TRBJ2-2; 11 nucleotides match TRBD2. The CDR3 extends over 16 amino acids. With V trimmed by 4 bases and J by 3 bases, 4 bases remained unmatched. Germline CDR1 is SEHNR and CDR2 is FQNEAQ (reference sequence). The CDR3 sequence: CASSSTSGSDTGELFF. CDR3 coding DNA: TGTGCCAGCAGCTCTACTAGCGGGAGTGACACCGGGGAGCTGTTTTTT.

This chain links TRBV11-2 with TRBJ1-5, with 7 positions matching TRBD1. V lost 3 bases and J lost 0; bases outside the gene matches: 5. Germline assignment: CDR1 SGHAT and CDR2 FQNNGV. The CDR3 has 16 amino acids. The CDR3 region is CASSLAGTDSNQPQHF. CDR3 nucleotides: TGTGCCAGCAGCTTGGCGGGGACAGATAGCAATCAGCCCCAGCATTTT.

The rearrangement uses TRBV7-8 and TRBJ1-5, with unresolved D. V was cut by 5 bases and J by 0 bases, with 14 bases left in between. The germline V gene encodes CDR1 SGHVS and CDR2 FQNEAQ. CDR3 length: 16 amino acids. For the CDR3, the DNA is TGTGCCAGCAGCCAAGGACTTGGGTATAGCAATCAGCCCCAGCATTTT. Translation gives CASSQGLGYSNQPQHF.

This chain joins TRBV9 and TRBJ2-1; tentative D call: TRBD2 (5 bases). This CDR3 is 14 amino acids long. V gave up 0 bases and J gave up 9 bases, with 13 bases separating them. Germline CDR1 is SGDLS and CDR2 is YYNGEE. The CDR3 bases are TGTGCCAGCAGCGTAGCTGGGGAGTCGGTTGAGCAGTTCTTC. As protein: CASSVAGESVEQFF.

The chain uses TRBV28 and TRBJ2-2; the D gene is possibly TRBD2 (6 bases). The CDR3 sequence is 13 residues long. The V end was cut by 5 bases, the J end by 14 bases, with 18 bases between. Germline assignment: CDR1 MDHEN and CDR2 SYDVKM. The CDR3 nucleotides read TGTGCCAGCAGTACACCTGGGACTCCGGCCCTGTTTTTT. As protein: CASSTPGTPALFF. Based on the CDR3 plus reference TRBV28 and TRBJ2-2, the full variable domain is DVKVTQSSRYLVKRTGEKVFLECVQDMDHENMFWYRQDPGLGLRLIYFSYDVKMKEKGDIPEGYSVSREKKERFSLILESASTNQTSMYLCASSTPGTPALFFGEGSRLTVL.

V and J are TRBV12-3 or TRBV12-4 and TRBJ2-3, with D unclear. V was cut by 7 bases and J by 2 bases, with 4 bases left in between. CDR3 length: 11 amino acids. In DNA, the CDR3 is TGTGCCAGCACGAACACAGATACGCAGTATTTT. Its translation is CASTNTDTQYF.

The chain has TRBV6-5 and TRBJ2-7; no reliable D call. The CDR3 contains 16 residues. V was cut by 0 bases and J by 0 bases, with 12 bases left in between. Germline CDR1 MNHEY, CDR2 SVGAGI. The CDR3 DNA reads as TGTGCCAGCAGTTACTCGGGCAGCTTTAGCTCCTACGAGCAGTACTTC. It codes for CASSYSGSFSSYEQYF.